The 29 T cell receptor beta chains below were found in one sample sequenced in a study of blood T cells in healthy people across ages. The use of a sample-barcoded 5' primer and a J-beta primer mix characterized a second PCR of 7 to 11 cycles. TCRdb processed the 5' RACE reads anew with MiXCR; each CDR3 protein has one entry. The table records fewer than 950,000 distinct CDR3 sequences, roughly 35% of them present only once. The source material was blood. The receptors here all came from a man aged 18 to 30 in good health.

Comments on this clonotype: A much larger clone is a single base away; this may be a read error. V is TRBV12-3 or TRBV12-4 and J is TRBJ2-7; 8 bases are a match to TRBD1. This CDR3 is built from 14 residues. V shed 6 bases and J 12 bases; nucleotides not matched to a gene: 16. The CDR3 DNA follows: TGTGCCAGCAGCTCGACAGGGGATGGAGAGACCCGGTACTTC. Its translation: CASSSTGDGETRYF.

This clonotype has a handful of counts. Written as DNA, the CDR3 is TGTGCCAGCAGCTTGGGGGGTACAGTAGATACGCAGTATTTT. Protein product: CASSLGGTVDTQYF. This chain joins TRBV7-3 and TRBJ2-3; weak D call: TRBD2 (6 bases). V was cut by 3 bases and J by 5 bases, with 12 bases left in between. From germline, CDR1 is SGHTA and CDR2 FQGTGA. The CDR3 has 14 residues.

Concerning this clonotype: A read error may explain this, as a much larger clone is one base away. The CDR3 DNA follows: TGTGCCAGCAGTGCTTCACAGGGGGCACGCCAAGAGGCCCAGTACTTC. Translating it yields CASSASQGARQEAQYF. The chain carries TRBV6-1 and TRBJ2-7; 9 bases align to TRBD1. V was clipped by 4 bases and J by 10 bases; unmatched bases: 17. Germline V gene sequence: CDR1 MNHNS, CDR2 SASEGT. The CDR3 runs 16 residues.

The chain is built from TRBV12-3 or TRBV12-4 and TRBJ1-5; D not certain. There are 14 residues in the CDR3. Trimming took off 3 bases at V and 5 bases at J, with 11 bases between the two ends. The CDR3 here is CASSFSGSDQPQHF. CDR3 DNA sequence: TGTGCCAGCAGTTTTTCGGGTTCGGATCAGCCCCAGCATTTT.

As concerns this clonotype: The junction shows a germline mismatch at one end, possibly a read error. The chain carries TRBV6-2 or TRBV6-3 and TRBJ2-1; the D gene is possibly TRBD2 (5 bases). The end of the DNA aligns better with TRBJ2-7, so the J call may be wrong. The CDR3 extends over 11 amino acids. In germline, CDR1 is MNHEY, CDR2 SVGEGT. CDR3 protein: CASRYSGKQYF. For the CDR3, the DNA is TGTGCCAGCAGATACTCGGGAAAGCAGTACTTC.

The chain joins TRBV5-1 to TRBJ1-2; TRBD1 might be the D (6 bases). Trimming pared 3 bases from V and 4 bases from J, leaving 13 bases between. This CDR3 region has 14 residues. The germline V gene has CDR1 SGHRS and CDR2 YFSETQ. The CDR3 region is CASSSRGAGYGYTF. Written as DNA, the CDR3 is TGCGCCAGCAGCTCTAGGGGGGCGGGCTATGGCTACACCTTC. Drawing the rest from reference TRBV5-1 and TRBJ1-2, the complete variable domain is KAGVTQTPRYLIKTRGQQVTLSCSPISGHRSVSWYQQTPGQGLQFLFEYFSETQRNKGNFPGRFSGRQFSNSRSEMNVSTLELGDSALYLCASSSRGAGYGYTFGSGTRLTVV.

Details on this clonotype: At one of its ends the junction is not consistent with the germline gene, which may arise from a read error. This rearrangement joins TRBV7-8 to TRBJ2-3; 10 nucleotides match TRBD2. In germline, CDR1 is SGHVS, CDR2 FQNEAQ. The CDR3 is made up of 15 amino acids. The CDR3 coding sequence is TGTGCCAGCAACTTAGGACTAGCGGATATCCATACGCAGTATTTT. Residues: CASNLGLADIHTQYF.

This clonotype appeared a few times. The chain carries TRBV4-1 and TRBJ1-2; D is possibly TRBD1 (6 bases). Germline V gives CDR1 MGHRA, CDR2 YSYEKL. V was clipped by 1 base and J by 0 bases, with 18 bases between them. This CDR3 region has 18 residues. The CDR3 reads CASSQAHPRPGANYGYTF. The CDR3 DNA sequence: TGCGCCAGCAGCCAAGCCCACCCCCGCCCAGGGGCTAACTATGGCTACACCTTC.

The chain recombines TRBV10-2 with TRBJ1-2, with D maybe TRBD1 (5 bases). Between the trimmed V and J ends, which lost 6 bases and 2 bases, there was a span of 16 bases. The CDR3 is 15 amino acids. Germline V lookup: CDR1 WSHSY, CDR2 SAAADI. The CDR3 bases are TGCGCCAGCAGCGTAGACAGCTTCATGAACTATGGCTACACCTTC. It encodes CASSVDSFMNYGYTF.

This clonotype has a count of ten or more. This chain uses TRBV14 with TRBJ1-2; a possible D gene is TRBD1 (5 bases). V lost 4 bases to trimming and J lost 12 bases, with 15 bases between them. CDR1 and CDR2 (germline): SGHDN, FVKESK. This CDR3 is 12 amino acids long. CDR3 DNA sequence: TGTGCCAGCAGCCCAGGAGGTCAGGGAAACACCTTC. This gives the protein CASSPGGQGNTF.

Many counts were recorded for this clonotype. The chain joins TRBV4-1 to TRBJ2-1; 14 bases align to TRBD2. This CDR3 has 19 amino acids. With 0 bases clipped from V and 0 bases from J, the junction kept 4 bases outside the gene matches. The germline V gene encodes CDR1 MGHRA and CDR2 YSYEKL. In nucleotides, the CDR3 is TGCGCCAGCAGCCAAGACTGGACTAGCGGGGGGAGCTCCTACAATGAGCAGTTCTTC. Amino acids: CASSQDWTSGGSSYNEQFF.

This chain connects TRBV7-2 to TRBJ1-3; 7 nucleotides line up with TRBD1. CDR1 is SGHTA, CDR2 FQGNSA, per germline. The CDR3 consists of 14 residues. With V trimmed by 8 bases and J by 0 bases, 4 bases remained unmatched. CDR3 loop: CASGGGGSGNTIYF. In nucleotides, the CDR3 is TGTGCCAGCGGAGGGGGCGGCTCTGGAAACACCATATATTTT.

At least ten counts were recorded for this clonotype. The V gene is TRBV12-3 or TRBV12-4, the J gene TRBJ1-4; D unclear. The CDR3 spans 12 residues. V lost 3 bases, J lost 5 bases, and 4 bases lay in between. CDR3 sequence reads: CASSFLNEKLFF. The CDR3 DNA is TGTGCCAGCAGTTTCCTGAATGAAAAACTGTTTTTT.

The sample holds many counts of this clonotype. The V and J genes are TRBV9 and TRBJ1-5; D gene unclear. Germline-derived CDR1 and CDR2 are SGDLS and YYNGEE. With 0 bases removed from V and 0 bases from J, the gap between germline ends came to 4 bases. CDR3 length: 14 amino acids. CDR3 loop: CASSVGDSNQPQHF. CDR3 in DNA: TGTGCCAGCAGCGTAGGGGATAGCAATCAGCCCCAGCATTTT. Drawing the rest from reference TRBV9 and TRBJ1-5, the complete variable domain is DSGVTQTPKHLITATGQRVTLRCSPRSGDLSVYWYQQSLDQGLQFLIQYYNGEERAKGNILERFSAQQFPDLHSELNLSSLELGDSALYFCASSVGDSNQPQHFGDGTRLSIL.

This clonotype was observed a few times. This chain joins TRBV6-5 and TRBJ2-3; D may be TRBD2 (6 bases). Germline CDR1 and CDR2: MNHEY and SVGAGI. V lost 6 bases to trimming and J lost 3 bases, with 19 bases between them. The length of the CDR3 is 16 residues. The CDR3 sequence is CASSRRRAKLTDTQYF. Written as DNA, the CDR3 is TGTGCCAGCAGCCGCCGGAGGGCAAAACTAACAGATACGCAGTATTTT.

This clonotype has only a few counts. The rearrangement links TRBV20-1 to TRBJ1-1; no clear D. The CDR3 covers 13 residues. Germline V gives CDR1 DFQATT, CDR2 SNEGSKA (reference sequence). The ends were cut back, 5 bases at V and 8 bases at J, with 18 bases in the middle. The CDR3 sequence: CSAQNRRSLEAFF. Here the CDR3 DNA reads TGCAGTGCTCAAAACCGAAGGTCATTAGAAGCTTTCTTT.

In this sample, this clonotype turned up a few times. The V and J genes are TRBV4-2 and TRBJ1-5; D is possibly TRBD1 (6 bases). The ends were cut back, 2 bases at V and 7 bases at J, with 9 bases in the middle. This CDR3 region has 13 residues. The germline V gene encodes CDR1 LGHNA and CDR2 YNFKEQ. This CDR3 reads CASSQRQGQPQHF. CDR3 nucleotides: TGTGCCAGCAGCCAAAGGCAGGGGCAGCCCCAGCATTTT.

As regards this clonotype: Sequence at one end of the junction differs from germline and may be a read error. The chain is built from TRBV5-1 and TRBJ1-1; maybe TRBD1 (5 bases). Germline V CDR1 and CDR2: SGHRS, YFSETQ. The CDR3 covers 12 residues. The CDR3 loop reads CASSLDRSRAIF. The CDR3 nucleotides are TGCGCCAGCAGCTTGGACAGGTCGAGGGCTATCTTT.

The chain recombines TRBV11-2 with TRBJ2-3; D may be TRBD1 (5 bases). The CDR3 has 14 residues. Trimming cost V 6 bases and J 5 bases, with 15 bases left between them. The germline CDR1 and CDR2 sequences are SGHAT and FQNNGV. CDR3 DNA sequence: TGTGCCAGCAGTGACACGAACCAGGGAGATACGCAGTATTTT. Protein product: CASSDTNQGDTQYF.

In this sample, this clonotype turned up a few times. The J gene is TRBJ2-3, the V gene TRBV2, with 7 bases matching TRBD2. The germline CDR1 and CDR2 sequences are SNHLY and FYNNEI. The J segment lost 2 bases and the V segment lost 8 bases, leaving 7 bases of the junction unmatched. The CDR3 runs to 14 residues. DNA of the CDR3: TGTGCCAGCGAGAGACTAGCCCCCACAGATACGCAGTATTTT. Translating gives CASERLAPTDTQYF.

The rearrangement uses TRBV20-1 and TRBJ2-1, with 12 bases lining up with TRBD2. The CDR3 runs 14 residues. Germline V gene data show CDR1 as DFQATT and CDR2 as SNEGSKA (reference sequence). Trimming took 3 bases from V and 6 from J; bases not matched to a gene: 3. CDR3 region: CSARLLAGGNEQFF. DNA of the CDR3: TGCAGTGCTAGGTTACTAGCGGGGGGCAATGAGCAGTTCTTC.

This clonotype was seen only a few times. The chain uses TRBV6-5 and TRBJ1-2; TRBD1 matches at 8 bases. Trimming took 2 bases from V and 2 from J; bases not matched to a gene: 10. Germline-derived CDR1 and CDR2 are MNHEY and SVGAGI. The CDR3 totals 17 residues. Here the CDR3 DNA reads TGTGCCAGCAGTTACAATGCCCAGGGGGCGGAAAACTATGGCTACACCTTC. This gives the protein CASSYNAQGAENYGYTF.

The chain uses TRBV20-1 and TRBJ2-1; D is undetermined. CDR1 is DFQATT and CDR2 is SNEGSKA in the germline V gene (reference sequence). The CDR3 runs 15 residues. V shed 2 bases and J shed 4 bases, with 15 bases lying between them. This CDR3 is CSARNTRMIYNEQFF. CDR3 nucleotide sequence: TGCAGTGCTAGAAATACTCGGATGATATACAATGAGCAGTTCTTC.

The rearrangement links TRBV4-2 to TRBJ2-1; D gene ambiguous. The J call may be faulty, since TRBJ2-7 better matches the DNA end. The CDR3 is 14 amino acids. Germline loops: CDR1 LGHNA, CDR2 YNFKEQ. This CDR3 is CASSQDRGYNEQYF. CDR3 coding DNA: TGTGCCAGCAGCCAAGATCGTGGGTACAATGAGCAGTACTTC.

The chain recombines TRBV4-3 with TRBJ2-1; D is ambiguous. Germline CDR1 LGHNA, CDR2 YSLEER. The CDR3 runs to 18 residues. V lost 1 base and J 5 bases, leaving 21 bases between the germline ends. This CDR3 reads CASSQARGPSINNNEQFF. DNA for the CDR3: TGCGCCAGCAGCCAAGCTAGAGGACCCTCAATTAATAACAATGAGCAGTTCTTC.

The chain couples TRBV5-1 to TRBJ2-3; 10 bases fit TRBD2. CDR3 length: 18 residues. Germline assignment: CDR1 SGHRS and CDR2 YFSETQ. Germline trimming cut 4 bases from V and 2 bases from J; bases unmatched to any gene: 13. CDR3 sequence reads: CASSPTGSSGRTTDTQYF. Here the CDR3 DNA reads TGCGCCAGCAGCCCGACAGGGAGTAGCGGGAGGACCACAGATACGCAGTATTTT. Full variable domain (outside the CDR3, taken from reference TRBV5-1 and TRBJ2-3): KAGVTQTPRYLIKTRGQQVTLSCSPISGHRSVSWYQQTPGQGLQFLFEYFSETQRNKGNFPGRFSGRQFSNSRSEMNVSTLELGDSALYLCASSPTGSSGRTTDTQYFGPGTRLTVL.

The chain is built from TRBV9 and TRBJ2-2; maybe TRBD1 (6 bases). Germline CDR1 reads SGDLS; CDR2 reads YYNGEE. V was pared by 4 bases and J by 6 bases, with 19 bases between. The CDR3 runs 16 residues. The CDR3 region has the DNA TGTGCCAGCAGCATGTCCGGGACACTCATCTCCGGGGAGCTGTTTTTT. Translation gives CASSMSGTLISGELFF.

The chain joins TRBV10-3 to TRBJ1-1; a possible D gene is TRBD1 (6 bases). CDR3 length equals 15 residues. The germline CDR1 and CDR2 sequences are ENHRY and SYGVKD. Trimming removed 0 bases at V and 3 bases at J, with 11 bases between. In DNA form, the CDR3 reads TGTGCCATCAGTGAGTCTAGGGGGGAGGACACTGAAGCTTTCTTT. Residues: CAISESRGEDTEAFF.

A word on this clonotype: This may come from a read error, since a much larger clone is one base off. The rearrangement links TRBV5-6 to TRBJ2-1, with D perhaps matching TRBD1 (5 bases). The CDR3 has 15 residues. CDR1 and CDR2 (germline): SGHDT, YYEEEE. The CDR3 region has the DNA TGTGCCAGCAGCTTGACAGGTCGGCCATCCAATAAGCAGTTCTTC. This sequence encodes CASSLTGRPSNKQFF.